One TCR beta chain is described in this entry. Its antigen remains unidentified. This sample was included in a study of radiotherapy plus CTLA-4 blockade in lung cancer. On the study more broadly: Roughly a sixth of enrolled patients responded objectively, and about 30% had disease control.

Some clones are missing from TCRdb's copy, which holds only in-frame ones; the method was immunoSEQ multiplex PCR. The sample carries about 59,000 clones, 70% to 80% recorded once. There are 14 residues in the CDR3. Trimming cost V 3 bases and J 1 base; bases outside gene matches: 2. Germline CDR1 reads MGHDK; CDR2 reads SYGVNS. Study observations and caveats: Once radiotherapy plus ipilimumab had been given, TCR clones derived from tumor expanded in blood.

Sample: peripheral blood, taken from a patient treated with radiotherapy plus ipilimumab. The rearrangement uses TRBV25-1 and TRBJ1-1, with 7 positions matching TRBD1. The sequence derives from a human donor with non-small cell lung cancer whose response to radiotherapy plus ipilimumab could not be evaluated. The CDR3 is CASSERTGNTEAFF. The CDR3 DNA is TGTGCCAGCAGTGAGCGGACAGGGAACACTGAAGCTTTCTTT.